This T cell receptor beta chain was recovered during a study of shared clonotypes between healthy human individuals. Background on the study: The people who gave samples were a couple of women and three men aged 18 to 49. Notes on the study in general: Naive CD4 clonotypes were shared across a handful of donors at around 5.4%. Memory subsets had estimated richness that was generally smaller than that of naive subsets.

This CDR3 contains 17 residues. V was pared by 5 bases and J by 3 bases, with 23 bases between. CDR1 is SGHNT and CDR2 is YYREEE in the germline V gene (reference sequence). In this sample, this clone turned up many times. Its target is unknown. Sequenced by immunoSEQ multiplex PCR; TCRdb stores in-frame clones only, minus some. The sample lists around 980,000 clones, approximately 80% occurring once. Sample: memory CD4+ T cells from PBMCs. Subset reported: CD45RA-negative fraction. The chain has TRBV5-4 and TRBJ1-1; D is perhaps TRBD1 (6 bases). This receptor was taken from a man aged 18 to 29 in good health. Some clones in this sample may be carry-over from other donors' samples. CDR3 sequence reads: CASRAGSGGRRDTEAFF. As DNA, the CDR3 is TGTGCCAGCAGGGCGGGATCGGGGGGGCGGAGGGACACTGAAGCTTTCTTT.